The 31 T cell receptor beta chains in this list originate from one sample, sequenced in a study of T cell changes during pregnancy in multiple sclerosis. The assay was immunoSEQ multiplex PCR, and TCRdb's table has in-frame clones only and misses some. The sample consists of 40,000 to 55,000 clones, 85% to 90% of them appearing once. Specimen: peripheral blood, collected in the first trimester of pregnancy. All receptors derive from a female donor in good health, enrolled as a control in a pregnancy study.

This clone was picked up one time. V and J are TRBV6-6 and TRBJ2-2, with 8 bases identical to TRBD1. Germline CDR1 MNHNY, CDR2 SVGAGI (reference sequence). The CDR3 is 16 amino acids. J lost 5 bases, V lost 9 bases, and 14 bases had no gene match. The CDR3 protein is CASNVLRQGFTGELFF. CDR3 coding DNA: TGTGCCAGTAATGTATTGAGACAGGGGTTTACCGGGGAGCTGTTTTTT.

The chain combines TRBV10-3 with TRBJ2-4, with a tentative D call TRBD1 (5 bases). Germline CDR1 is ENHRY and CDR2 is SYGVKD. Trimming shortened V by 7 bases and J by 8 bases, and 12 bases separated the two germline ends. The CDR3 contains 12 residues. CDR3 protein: CAIISGSDIQYF. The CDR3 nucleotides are TGTGCCATCATTTCAGGGTCGGACATTCAGTACTTC.

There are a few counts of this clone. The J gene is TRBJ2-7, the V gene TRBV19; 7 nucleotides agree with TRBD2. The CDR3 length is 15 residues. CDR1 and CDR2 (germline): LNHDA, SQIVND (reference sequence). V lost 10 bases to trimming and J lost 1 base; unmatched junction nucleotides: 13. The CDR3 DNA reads TGTGCCACTACTAGCGACGGGCCCAGTTCCTACGAGCAGTACTTC. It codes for CATTSDGPSSYEQYF.

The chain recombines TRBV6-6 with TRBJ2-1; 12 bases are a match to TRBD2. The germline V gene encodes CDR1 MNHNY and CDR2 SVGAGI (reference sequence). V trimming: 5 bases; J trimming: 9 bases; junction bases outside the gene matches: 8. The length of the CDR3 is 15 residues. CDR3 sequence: CASSASGRAGGEQFF. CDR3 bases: TGTGCCAGCAGTGCTAGCGGGAGGGCCGGGGGTGAGCAGTTCTTC.

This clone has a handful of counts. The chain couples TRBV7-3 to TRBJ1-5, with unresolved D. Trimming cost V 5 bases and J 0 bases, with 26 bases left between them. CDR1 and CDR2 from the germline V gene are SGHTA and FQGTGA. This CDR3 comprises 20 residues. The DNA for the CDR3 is TGTGCCAGCAGCGCACTGCAGGAGGGTTGGGAAGGCTATAGCAATCAGCCCCAGCATTTT. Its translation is CASSALQEGWEGYSNQPQHF.

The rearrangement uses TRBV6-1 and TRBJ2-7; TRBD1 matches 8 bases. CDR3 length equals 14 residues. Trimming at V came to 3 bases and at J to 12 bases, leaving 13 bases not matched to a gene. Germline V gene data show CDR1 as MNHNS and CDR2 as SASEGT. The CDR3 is CASSDRQGQDLGYF. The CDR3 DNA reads TGTGCCAGCAGTGACCGACAGGGGCAGGACTTGGGGTACTTC.

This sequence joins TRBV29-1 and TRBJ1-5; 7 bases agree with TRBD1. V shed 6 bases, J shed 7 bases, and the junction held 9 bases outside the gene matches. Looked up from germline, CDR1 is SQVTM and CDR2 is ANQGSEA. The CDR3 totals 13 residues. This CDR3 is CSVQQGPDQPQHF. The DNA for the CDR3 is TGCAGCGTCCAACAGGGGCCGGACCAGCCCCAGCATTTT. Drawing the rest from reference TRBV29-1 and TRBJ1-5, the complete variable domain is SAVISQKPSRDICQRGTSLTIQCQVDSQVTMMFWYRQQPGQSLTLIATANQGSEATYESGFVIDKFPISRPNLTFSTLTVSNMSPEDSSIYLCSVQQGPDQPQHFGDGTRLSIL.

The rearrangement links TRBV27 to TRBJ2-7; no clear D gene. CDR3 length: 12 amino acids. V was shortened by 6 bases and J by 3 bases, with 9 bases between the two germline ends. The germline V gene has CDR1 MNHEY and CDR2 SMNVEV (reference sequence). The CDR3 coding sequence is TGTGCCAGCAGGTCCGTACACTACGAGCAGTACTTC. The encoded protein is CASRSVHYEQYF.

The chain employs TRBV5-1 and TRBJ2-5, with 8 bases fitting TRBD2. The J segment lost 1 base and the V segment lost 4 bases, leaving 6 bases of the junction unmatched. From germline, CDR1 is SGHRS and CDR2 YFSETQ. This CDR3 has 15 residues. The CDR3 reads CASSPAGTSQETQYF. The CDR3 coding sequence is TGCGCCAGCAGCCCGGCAGGGACTAGCCAAGAGACCCAGTACTTC.

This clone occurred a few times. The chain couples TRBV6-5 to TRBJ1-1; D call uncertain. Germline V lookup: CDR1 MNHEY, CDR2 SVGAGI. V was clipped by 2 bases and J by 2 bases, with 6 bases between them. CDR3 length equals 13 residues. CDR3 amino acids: CASSYELNTEAFF. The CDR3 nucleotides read TGTGCCAGCAGTTACGAGCTCAACACTGAAGCTTTCTTT.

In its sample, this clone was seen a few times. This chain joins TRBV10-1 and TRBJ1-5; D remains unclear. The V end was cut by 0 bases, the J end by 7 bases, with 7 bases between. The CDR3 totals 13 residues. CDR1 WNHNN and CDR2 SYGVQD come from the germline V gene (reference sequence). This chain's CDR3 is CASSESWSQPQHF. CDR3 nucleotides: TGCGCCAGCAGTGAGTCGTGGAGCCAGCCCCAGCATTTT.

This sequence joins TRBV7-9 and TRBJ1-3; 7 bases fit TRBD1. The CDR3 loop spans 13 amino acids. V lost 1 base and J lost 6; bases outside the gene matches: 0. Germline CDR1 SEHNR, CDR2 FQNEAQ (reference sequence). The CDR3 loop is CASSLEGANTIYF. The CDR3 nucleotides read TGTGCCAGCAGCTTAGAGGGGGCAAACACCATATATTTT.

The CDR3 sequence is CASRMRGWNTEAFF. DNA for the CDR3: TGTGCCAGCAGGATGAGGGGGTGGAACACTGAAGCTTTCTTT. The chain recombines TRBV21-1 with TRBJ1-1; TRBD1, the D gene given by the table, was not confirmed from the DNA. TRBV21-1 is classified as a pseudogene. The CDR3 loop spans 14 amino acids.

The CDR3 nucleotides are TGCAGCGTTGAAGTTCGGCAGGGTGTTGACTTGGGCGAAAAACTGTTTTTT. As protein: CSVEVRQGVDLGEKLFF. V and J are TRBV29-1 and TRBJ1-4; weak D call: TRBD1 (5 bases). CDR3 length: 17 amino acids. Germline V gives CDR1 SQVTM, CDR2 ANQGSEA. Deletions cut 1 base from V and 8 bases from J, with 23 bases between.

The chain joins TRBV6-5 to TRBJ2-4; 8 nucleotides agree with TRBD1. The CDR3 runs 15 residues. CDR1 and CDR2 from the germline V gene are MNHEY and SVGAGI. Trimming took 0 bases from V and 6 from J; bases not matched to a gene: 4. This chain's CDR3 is CASSYSGQAGNIQYF. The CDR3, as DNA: TGTGCCAGCAGTTACTCGGGACAGGCGGGAAACATTCAGTACTTC.

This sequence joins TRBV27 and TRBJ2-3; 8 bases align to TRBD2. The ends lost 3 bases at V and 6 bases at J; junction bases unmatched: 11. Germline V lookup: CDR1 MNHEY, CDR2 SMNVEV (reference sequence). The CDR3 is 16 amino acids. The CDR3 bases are TGTGCCAGCAGTTTTCTGGGACTAGGGTCAAGGGATACGCAGTATTTT. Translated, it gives CASSFLGLGSRDTQYF.

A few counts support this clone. The CDR3 DNA sequence: TGTGCCAGCAGCTTCGGTAGCGTAAACACCGGGGAGCTGTTTTTT. This gives the protein CASSFGSVNTGELFF. The rearrangement joins TRBV7-8 to TRBJ2-2; TRBD2 might be the D (5 bases). The CDR3 extends over 15 amino acids. Germline V gives CDR1 SGHVS, CDR2 FQNEAQ. The germline V and J ends were trimmed by 3 bases and 2 bases, with 10 bases remaining between them.

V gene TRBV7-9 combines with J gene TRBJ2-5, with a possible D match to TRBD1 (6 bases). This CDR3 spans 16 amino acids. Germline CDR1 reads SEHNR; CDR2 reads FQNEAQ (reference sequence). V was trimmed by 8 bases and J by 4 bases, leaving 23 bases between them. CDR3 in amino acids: CASFPNGAGDLETQYF. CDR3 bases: TGTGCCAGCTTTCCCAACGGGGCAGGGGATTTAGAGACCCAGTACTTC. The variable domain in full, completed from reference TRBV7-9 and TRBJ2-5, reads DTGVSQNPRHKITKRGQNVTFRCDPISEHNRLYWYRQTLGQGPEFLTYFQNEAQLEKSRLLSDRFSAERPKGSFSTLEIQRTEQGDSAMYLCASFPNGAGDLETQYFGPGTRLLVL.

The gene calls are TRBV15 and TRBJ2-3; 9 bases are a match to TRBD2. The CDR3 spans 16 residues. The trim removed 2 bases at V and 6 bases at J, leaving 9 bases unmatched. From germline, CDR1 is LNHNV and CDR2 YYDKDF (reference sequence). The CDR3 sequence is CATSRKLMSGGDTQYF. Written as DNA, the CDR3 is TGTGCCACCAGCAGAAAATTGATGAGCGGGGGGGATACGCAGTATTTT.

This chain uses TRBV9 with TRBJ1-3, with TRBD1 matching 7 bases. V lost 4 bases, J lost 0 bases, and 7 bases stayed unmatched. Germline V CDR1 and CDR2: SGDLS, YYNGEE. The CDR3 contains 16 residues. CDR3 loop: CASSPGKGASGNTIYF. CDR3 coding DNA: TGTGCCAGCAGCCCCGGTAAGGGGGCCTCTGGAAACACCATATATTTT.

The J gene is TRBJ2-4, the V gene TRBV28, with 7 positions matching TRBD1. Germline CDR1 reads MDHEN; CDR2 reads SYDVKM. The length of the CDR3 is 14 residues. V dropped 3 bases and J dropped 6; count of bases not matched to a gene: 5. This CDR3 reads CASSFWAGGNIQYF. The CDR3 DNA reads TGTGCCAGCAGTTTTTGGGCAGGGGGAAACATTCAGTACTTC.

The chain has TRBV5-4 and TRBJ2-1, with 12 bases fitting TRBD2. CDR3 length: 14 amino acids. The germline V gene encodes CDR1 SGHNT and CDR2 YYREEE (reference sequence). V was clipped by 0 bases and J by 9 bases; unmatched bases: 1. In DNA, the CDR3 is TGTGCCAGCAGCTTGGCTAGCGGGGGGGGTGAGCAGTTCTTC. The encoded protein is CASSLASGGGEQFF.

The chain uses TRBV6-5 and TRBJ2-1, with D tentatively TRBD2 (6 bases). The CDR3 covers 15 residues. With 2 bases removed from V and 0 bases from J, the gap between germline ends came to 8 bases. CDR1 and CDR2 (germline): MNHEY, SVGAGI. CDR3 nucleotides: TGTGCCAGCAGTTACGCCGGGAGCTCCTACAATGAGCAGTTCTTC. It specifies CASSYAGSSYNEQFF.

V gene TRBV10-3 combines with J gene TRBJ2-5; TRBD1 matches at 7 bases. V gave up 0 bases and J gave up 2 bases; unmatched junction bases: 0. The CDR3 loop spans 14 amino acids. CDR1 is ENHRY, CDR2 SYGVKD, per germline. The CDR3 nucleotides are TGTGCCATCAGTGAGTCGACAGGGCAAGAGACCCAGTACTTC. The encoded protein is CAISESTGQETQYF.

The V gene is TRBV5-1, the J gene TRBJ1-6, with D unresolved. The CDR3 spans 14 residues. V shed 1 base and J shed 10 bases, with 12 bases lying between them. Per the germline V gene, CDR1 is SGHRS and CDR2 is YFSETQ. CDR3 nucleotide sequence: TGCGCCAGCAGCTTGTTCGGTAGTCTATCACCCCTCCACTTT. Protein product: CASSLFGSLSPLHF.

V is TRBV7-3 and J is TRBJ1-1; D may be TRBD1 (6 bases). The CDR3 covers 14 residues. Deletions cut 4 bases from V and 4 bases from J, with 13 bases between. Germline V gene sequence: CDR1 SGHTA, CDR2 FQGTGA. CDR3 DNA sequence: TGTGCCAGCAGCTCGACAGGCATAAGCACTGAAGCTTTCTTT. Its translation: CASSSTGISTEAFF.

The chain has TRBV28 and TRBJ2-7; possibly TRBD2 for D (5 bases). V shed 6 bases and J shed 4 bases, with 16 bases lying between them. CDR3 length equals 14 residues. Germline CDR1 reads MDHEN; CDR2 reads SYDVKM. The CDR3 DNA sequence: TGTGCCAGCAGGACCCCGGCCAGACTATACGAGCAGTACTTC. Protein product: CASRTPARLYEQYF.

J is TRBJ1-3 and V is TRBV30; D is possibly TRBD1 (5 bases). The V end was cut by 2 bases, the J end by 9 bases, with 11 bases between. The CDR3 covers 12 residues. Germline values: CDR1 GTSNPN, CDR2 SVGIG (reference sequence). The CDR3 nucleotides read TGTGCCTGGAGTCTTGGGGGAGGCACCATATATTTT. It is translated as CAWSLGGGTIYF.

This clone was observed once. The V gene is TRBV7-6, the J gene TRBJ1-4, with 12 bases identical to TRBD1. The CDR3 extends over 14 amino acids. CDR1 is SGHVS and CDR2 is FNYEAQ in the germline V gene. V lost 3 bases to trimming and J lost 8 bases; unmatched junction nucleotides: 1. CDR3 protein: CASSLGQGAEKLFF. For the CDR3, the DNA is TGTGCCAGCAGCTTGGGACAGGGGGCGGAAAAACTGTTTTTT.

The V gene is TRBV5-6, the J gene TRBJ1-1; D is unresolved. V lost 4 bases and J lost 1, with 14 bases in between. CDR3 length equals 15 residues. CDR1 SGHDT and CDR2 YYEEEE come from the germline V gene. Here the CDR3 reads CASSPTPVGNTEAFF. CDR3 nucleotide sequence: TGTGCCAGCAGCCCCACACCTGTTGGGAACACTGAAGCTTTCTTT.

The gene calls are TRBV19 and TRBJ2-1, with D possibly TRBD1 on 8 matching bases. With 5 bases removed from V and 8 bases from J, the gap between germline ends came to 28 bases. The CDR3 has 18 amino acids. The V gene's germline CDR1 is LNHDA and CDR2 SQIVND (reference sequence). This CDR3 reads CASSRAGDRKGVGDEQFF. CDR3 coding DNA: TGTGCCAGTAGTCGGGCGGGGGACAGGAAAGGGGTTGGCGATGAGCAGTTCTTC. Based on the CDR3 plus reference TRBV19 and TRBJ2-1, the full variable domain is DGGITQSPKYLFRKEGQNVTLSCEQNLNHDAMYWYRQDPGQGLRLIYYSQIVNDFQKGDIAEGYSVSREKKESFPLTVTSAQKNPTAFYLCASSRAGDRKGVGDEQFFGPGTRLTVL.